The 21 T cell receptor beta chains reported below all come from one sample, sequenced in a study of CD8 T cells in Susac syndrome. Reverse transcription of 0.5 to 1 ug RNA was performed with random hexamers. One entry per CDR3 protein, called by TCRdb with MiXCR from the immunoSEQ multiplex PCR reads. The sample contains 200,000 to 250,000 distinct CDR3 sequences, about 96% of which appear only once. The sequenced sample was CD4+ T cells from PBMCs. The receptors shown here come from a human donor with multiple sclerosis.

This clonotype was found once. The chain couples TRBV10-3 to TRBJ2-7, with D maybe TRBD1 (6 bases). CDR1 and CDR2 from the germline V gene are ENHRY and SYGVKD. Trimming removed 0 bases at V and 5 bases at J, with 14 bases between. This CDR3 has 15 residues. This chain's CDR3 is CAISESMGASNEQYF. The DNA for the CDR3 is TGTGCCATCAGTGAGTCGATGGGGGCTTCGAACGAGCAGTACTTC.

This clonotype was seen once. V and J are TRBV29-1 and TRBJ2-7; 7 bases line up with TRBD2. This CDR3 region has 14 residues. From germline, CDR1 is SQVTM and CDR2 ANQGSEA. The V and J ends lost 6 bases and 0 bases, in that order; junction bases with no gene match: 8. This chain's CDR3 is CSVATSASSYEQYF. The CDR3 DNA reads TGCAGCGTGGCAACTAGCGCGAGCTCCTACGAGCAGTACTTC.

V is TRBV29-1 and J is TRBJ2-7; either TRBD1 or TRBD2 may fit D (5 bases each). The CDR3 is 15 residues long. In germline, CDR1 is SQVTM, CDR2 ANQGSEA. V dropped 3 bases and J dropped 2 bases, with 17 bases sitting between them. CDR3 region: CSVEKGPAGAYEQYF. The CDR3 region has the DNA TGCAGCGTTGAGAAGGGACCAGCTGGCGCCTACGAGCAGTACTTC.

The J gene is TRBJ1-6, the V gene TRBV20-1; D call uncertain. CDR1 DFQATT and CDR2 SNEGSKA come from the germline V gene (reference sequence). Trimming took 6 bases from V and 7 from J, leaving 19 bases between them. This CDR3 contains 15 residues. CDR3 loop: CSAPLRQVGNSPLHF. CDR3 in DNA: TGCAGTGCCCCCCTACGGCAAGTGGGGAATTCACCCCTCCACTTT.

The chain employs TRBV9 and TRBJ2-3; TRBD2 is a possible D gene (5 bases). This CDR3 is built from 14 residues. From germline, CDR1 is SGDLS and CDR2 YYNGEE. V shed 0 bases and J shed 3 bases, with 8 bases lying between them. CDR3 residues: CASSVDGVTDTQYF. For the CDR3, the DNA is TGTGCCAGCAGCGTAGACGGGGTGACAGATACGCAGTATTTT.

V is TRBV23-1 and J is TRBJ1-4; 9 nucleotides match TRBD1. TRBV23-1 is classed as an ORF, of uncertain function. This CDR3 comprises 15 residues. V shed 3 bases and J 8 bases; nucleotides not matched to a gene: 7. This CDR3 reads CASSQRGQGREKLFF. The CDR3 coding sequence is TGCGCCAGCAGTCAGAGGGGACAGGGAAGGGAAAAACTGTTTTTT.

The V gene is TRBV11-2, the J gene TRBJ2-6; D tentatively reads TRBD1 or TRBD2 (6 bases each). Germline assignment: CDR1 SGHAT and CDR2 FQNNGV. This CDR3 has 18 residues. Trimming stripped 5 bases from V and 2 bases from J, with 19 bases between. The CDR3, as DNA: TGTGCCAGCAGCGCACGGAGGGGGGTTCCTCCTGGGGCCAACGTCCTGACTTTC. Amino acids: CASSARRGVPPGANVLTF.

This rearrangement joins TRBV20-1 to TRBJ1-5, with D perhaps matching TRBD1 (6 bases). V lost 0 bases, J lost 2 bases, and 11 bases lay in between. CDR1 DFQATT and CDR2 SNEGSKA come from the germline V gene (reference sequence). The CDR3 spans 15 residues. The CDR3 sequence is CSARDQGMGNQPQHF. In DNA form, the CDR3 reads TGCAGTGCTAGAGACCAGGGGATGGGCAATCAGCCCCAGCATTTT.

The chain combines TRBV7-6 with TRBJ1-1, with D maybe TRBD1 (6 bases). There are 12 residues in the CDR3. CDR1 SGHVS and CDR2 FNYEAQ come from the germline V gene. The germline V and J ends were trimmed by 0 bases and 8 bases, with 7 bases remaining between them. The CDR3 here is CASSLARGEAFF. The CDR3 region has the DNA TGTGCCAGCAGCTTAGCAAGGGGGGAAGCTTTCTTT.

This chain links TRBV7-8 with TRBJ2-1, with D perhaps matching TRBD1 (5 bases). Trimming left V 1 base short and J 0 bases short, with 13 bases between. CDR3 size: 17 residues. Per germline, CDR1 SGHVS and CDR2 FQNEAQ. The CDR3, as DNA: TGTGCCAGCAGCTTAGTAGGCGGACAACCCTCCTACAATGAGCAGTTCTTC. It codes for CASSLVGGQPSYNEQFF.

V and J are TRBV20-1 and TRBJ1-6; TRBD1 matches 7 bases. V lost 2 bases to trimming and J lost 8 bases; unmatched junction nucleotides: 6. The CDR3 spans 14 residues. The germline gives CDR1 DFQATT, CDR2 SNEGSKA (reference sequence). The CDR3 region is CSARPDRTDSPLHF. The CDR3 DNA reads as TGCAGTGCTAGACCGGACAGGACAGATTCACCCCTCCACTTT.

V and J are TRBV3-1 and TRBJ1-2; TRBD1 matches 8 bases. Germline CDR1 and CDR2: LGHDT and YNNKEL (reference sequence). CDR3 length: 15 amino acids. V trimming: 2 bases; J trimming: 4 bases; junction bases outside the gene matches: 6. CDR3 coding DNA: TGTGCCAGCAGCCAACCGGGACAGGCCCTCTATGGCTACACCTTC. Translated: CASSQPGQALYGYTF.

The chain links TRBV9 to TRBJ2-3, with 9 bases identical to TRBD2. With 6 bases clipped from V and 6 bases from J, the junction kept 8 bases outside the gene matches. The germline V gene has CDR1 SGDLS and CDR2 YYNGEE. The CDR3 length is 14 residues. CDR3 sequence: CASTLGLAPDTQYF. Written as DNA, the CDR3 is TGTGCCAGCACGTTGGGACTAGCCCCCGATACGCAGTATTTT.

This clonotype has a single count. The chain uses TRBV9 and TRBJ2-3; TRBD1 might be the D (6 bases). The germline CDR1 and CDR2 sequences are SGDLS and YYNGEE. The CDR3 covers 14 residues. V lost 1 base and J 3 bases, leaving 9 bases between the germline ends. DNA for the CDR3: TGTGCCAGCAGCGTAACACAGGGAACAGATACGCAGTATTTT. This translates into CASSVTQGTDTQYF.

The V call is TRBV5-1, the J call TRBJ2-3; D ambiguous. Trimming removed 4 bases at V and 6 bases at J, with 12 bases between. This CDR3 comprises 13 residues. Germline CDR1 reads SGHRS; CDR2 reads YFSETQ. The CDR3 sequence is CASSPASRDTQYF. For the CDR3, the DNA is TGCGCCAGCAGCCCCGCCAGTAGGGATACGCAGTATTTT.

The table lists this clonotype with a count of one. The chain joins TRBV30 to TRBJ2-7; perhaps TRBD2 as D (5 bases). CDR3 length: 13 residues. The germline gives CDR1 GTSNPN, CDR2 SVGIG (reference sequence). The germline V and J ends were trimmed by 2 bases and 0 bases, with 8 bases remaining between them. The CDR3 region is CAWSSGSSYEQYF. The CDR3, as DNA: TGTGCCTGGAGTTCGGGGAGCTCCTACGAGCAGTACTTC.

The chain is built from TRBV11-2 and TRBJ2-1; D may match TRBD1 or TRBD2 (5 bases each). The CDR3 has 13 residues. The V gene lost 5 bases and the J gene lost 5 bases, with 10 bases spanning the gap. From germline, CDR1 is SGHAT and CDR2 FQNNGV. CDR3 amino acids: CASSTGRHNEQFF. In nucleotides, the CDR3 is TGTGCCAGCAGCACGGGACGCCACAATGAGCAGTTCTTC.

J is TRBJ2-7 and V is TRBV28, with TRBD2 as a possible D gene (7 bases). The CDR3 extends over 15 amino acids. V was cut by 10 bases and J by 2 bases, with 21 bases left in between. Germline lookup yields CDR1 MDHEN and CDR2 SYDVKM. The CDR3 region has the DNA TGTGCCACCCGAATGGGGGGGCCAATTACCTACGAGCAGTACTTC. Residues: CATRMGGPITYEQYF.

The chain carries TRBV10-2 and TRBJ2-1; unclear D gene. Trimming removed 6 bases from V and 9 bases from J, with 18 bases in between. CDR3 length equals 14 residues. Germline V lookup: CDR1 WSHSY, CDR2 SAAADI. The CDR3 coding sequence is TGCGCCAGCAGGCCCGCGTCGGCCGTTGGTGAGCAGTTCTTC. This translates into CASRPASAVGEQFF.

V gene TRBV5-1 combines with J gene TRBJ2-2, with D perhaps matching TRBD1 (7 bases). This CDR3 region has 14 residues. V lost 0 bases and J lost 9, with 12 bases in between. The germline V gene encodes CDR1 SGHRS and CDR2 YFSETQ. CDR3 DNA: TGCGCCAGCAGCTTGGACGGGGGACAGCGGGAGCTGTTTTTT. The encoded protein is CASSLDGGQRELFF.

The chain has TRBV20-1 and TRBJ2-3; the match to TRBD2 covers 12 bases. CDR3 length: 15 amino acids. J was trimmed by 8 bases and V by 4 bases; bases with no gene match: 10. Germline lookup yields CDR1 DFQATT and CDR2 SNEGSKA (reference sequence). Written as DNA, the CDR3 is TGCAGTGCTATCGACCCTAGCGGGGGGGCAGTTACGCAGTATTTT. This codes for CSAIDPSGGAVTQYF.